This T cell receptor (beta chain) was profiled in a study of T cell clonality in common variable immunodeficiency. This clone was recorded many times. Its specificity is unknown. Heparinized whole blood, about 5 to 8.5 ml, came from each donor. Here immunoSEQ multiplex PCR was the method, and the copy in TCRdb shows in-frame clones only, minus some. Observed are about 39,000 clones, no singletons, with the top ten taking 2.5% to 3%. Whole-study results and caveats: Compared with healthy controls, CVID subjects showed increased TCRbeta clonality, mostly in about a third.

The specimen sequenced was peripheral blood mononuclear cells. The sequence derives from a person between 18 and 75 years old in good health.

CDR3 bases read: TGTGCCAGCAGCTTGGGGTCTCTAGCGACTATCAATGAG. Its translation: CASSLGSLATINE. The CDR3, in full, reads CASSLGSLATINEQFF. The chain joins TRBV7-7 to TRBJ2-1, with D possibly TRBD2 on 6 matching bases. With the read ending 3 residues before the CDR3 end, the germline J gene is used to fill in that end. The CDR3 is 16 amino acids. Trimming pared 3 bases from V and 6 bases from J, leaving 18 bases between. Germline V CDR1 and CDR2: SSHAT, FNYEAQ (reference sequence).